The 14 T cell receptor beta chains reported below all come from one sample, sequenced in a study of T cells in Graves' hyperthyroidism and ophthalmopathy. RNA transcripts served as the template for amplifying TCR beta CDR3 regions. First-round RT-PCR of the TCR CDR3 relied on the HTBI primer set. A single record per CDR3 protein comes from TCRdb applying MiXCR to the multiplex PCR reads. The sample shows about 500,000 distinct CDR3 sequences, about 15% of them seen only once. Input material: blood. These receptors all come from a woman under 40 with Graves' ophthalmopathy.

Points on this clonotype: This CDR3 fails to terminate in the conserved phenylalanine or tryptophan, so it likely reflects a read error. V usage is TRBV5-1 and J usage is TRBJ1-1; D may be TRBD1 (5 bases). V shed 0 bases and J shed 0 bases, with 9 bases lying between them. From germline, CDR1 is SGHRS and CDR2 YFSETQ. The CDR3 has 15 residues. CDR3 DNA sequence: TGCGCCAGCAGCTTGGAGTGGGGGTTGAACACTGAAGCTTTCCTT. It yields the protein CASSLEWGLNTEAFL.

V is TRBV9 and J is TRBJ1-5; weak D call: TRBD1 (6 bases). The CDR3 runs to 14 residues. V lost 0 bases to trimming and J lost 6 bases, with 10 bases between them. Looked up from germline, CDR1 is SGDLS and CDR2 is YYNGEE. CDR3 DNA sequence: TGTGCCAGCAGCGTAGGAGGGGGTAGTCAGCCCCAGCATTTT. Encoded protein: CASSVGGGSQPQHF.

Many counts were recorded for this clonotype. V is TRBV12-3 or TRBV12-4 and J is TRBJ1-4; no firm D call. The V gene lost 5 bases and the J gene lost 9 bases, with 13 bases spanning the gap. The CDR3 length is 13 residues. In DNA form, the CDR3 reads TGTGCCAGCAGTCTCGGGATCGGGAAAAAACTGTTTTTT. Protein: CASSLGIGKKLFF.

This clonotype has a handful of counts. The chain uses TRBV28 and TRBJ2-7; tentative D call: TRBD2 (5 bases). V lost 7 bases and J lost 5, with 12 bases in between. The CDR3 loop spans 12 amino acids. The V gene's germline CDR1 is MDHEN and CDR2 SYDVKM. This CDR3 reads CASTSSVDEQYF. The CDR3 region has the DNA TGTGCCAGCACTAGCTCGGTGGACGAGCAGTACTTC.

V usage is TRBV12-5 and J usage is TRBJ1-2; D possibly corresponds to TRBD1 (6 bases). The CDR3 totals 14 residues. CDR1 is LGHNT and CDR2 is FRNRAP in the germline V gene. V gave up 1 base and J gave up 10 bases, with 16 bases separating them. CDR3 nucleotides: TGTGCTAGTGGTTTGGAAACAGGGATTTCAGACTACACCTTC. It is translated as CASGLETGISDYTF.

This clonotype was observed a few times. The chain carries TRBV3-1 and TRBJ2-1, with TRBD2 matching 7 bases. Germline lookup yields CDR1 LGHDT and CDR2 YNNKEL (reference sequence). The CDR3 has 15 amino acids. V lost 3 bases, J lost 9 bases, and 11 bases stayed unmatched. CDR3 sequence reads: CASSQLAGGRGEQFF. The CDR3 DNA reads TGTGCCAGCAGCCAGCTAGCCGGAGGGAGGGGTGAGCAGTTCTTC.

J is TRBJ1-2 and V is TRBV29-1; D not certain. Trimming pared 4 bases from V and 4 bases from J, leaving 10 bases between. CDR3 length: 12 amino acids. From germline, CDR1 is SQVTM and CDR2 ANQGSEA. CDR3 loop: CSVVRLVYGYTF. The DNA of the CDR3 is TGCAGCGTTGTTAGACTAGTCTATGGCTACACCTTC.

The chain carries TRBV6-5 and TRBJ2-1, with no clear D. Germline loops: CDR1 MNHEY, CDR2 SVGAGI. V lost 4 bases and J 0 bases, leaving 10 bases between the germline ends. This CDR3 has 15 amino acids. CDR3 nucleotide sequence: TGTGCCAGCAGTTCTGACCGAGACTCCTACAATGAGCAGTTCTTC. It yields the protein CASSSDRDSYNEQFF.

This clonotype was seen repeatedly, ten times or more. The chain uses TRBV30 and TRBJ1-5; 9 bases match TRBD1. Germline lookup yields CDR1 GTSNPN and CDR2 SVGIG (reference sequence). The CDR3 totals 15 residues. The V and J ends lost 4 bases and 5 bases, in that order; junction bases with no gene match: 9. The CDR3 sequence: CAWTPGQGRDQPQHF. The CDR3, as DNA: TGTGCCTGGACTCCGGGACAGGGCCGGGATCAGCCCCAGCATTTT.

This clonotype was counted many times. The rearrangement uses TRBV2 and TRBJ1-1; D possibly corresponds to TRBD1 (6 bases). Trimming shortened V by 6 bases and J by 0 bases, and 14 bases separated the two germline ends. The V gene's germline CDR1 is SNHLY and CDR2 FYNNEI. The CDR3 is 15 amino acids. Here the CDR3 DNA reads TGTGCCAGCAGCGAGACAGGAGACATGAACACTGAAGCTTTCTTT. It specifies CASSETGDMNTEAFF.

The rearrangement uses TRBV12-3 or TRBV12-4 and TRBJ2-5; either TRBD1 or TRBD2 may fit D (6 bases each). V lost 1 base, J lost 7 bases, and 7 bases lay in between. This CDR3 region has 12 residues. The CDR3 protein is CASSLEGGTQYF. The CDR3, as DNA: TGTGCCAGCAGTTTAGAGGGGGGGACCCAGTACTTC.

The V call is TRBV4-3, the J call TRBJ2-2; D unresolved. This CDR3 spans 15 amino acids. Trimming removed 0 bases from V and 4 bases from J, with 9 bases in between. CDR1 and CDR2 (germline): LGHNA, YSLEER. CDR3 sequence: CASSQDAGLTGELFF. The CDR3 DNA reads TGCGCCAGCAGCCAAGATGCCGGCCTCACCGGGGAGCTGTTTTTT.

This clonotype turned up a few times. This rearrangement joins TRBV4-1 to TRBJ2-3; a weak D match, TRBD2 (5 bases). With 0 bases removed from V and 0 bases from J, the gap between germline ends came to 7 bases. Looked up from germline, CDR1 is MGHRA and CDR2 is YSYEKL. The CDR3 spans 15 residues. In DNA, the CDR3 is TGCGCCAGCAGCCAAGAGCGGGCAAGCACAGATACGCAGTATTTT. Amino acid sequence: CASSQERASTDTQYF.

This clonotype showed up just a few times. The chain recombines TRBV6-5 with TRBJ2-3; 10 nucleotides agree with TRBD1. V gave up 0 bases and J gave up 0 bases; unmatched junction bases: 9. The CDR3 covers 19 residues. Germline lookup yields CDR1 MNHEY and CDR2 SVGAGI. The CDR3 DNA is TGTGCCAGCAGTTACTCGTCCTTGACAGGGGGCTTTAGCACAGATACGCAGTATTTT. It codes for CASSYSSLTGGFSTDTQYF.